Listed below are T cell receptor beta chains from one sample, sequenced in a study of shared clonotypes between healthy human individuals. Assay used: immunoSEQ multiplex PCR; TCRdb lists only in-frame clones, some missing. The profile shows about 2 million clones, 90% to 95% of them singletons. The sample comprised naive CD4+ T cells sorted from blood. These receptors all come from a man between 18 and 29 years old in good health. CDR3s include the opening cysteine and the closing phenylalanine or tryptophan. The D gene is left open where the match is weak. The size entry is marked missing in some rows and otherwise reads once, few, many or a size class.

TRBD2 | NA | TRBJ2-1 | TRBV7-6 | CASSTIAGGPEQFF | TGTGCCAGCAGCACGATAGCGGGAGGCCCGGAGCAGTTCTTC
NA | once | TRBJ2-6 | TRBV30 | CAWSRPRGAGANVLTF | TGTGCCTGGAGCAGACCCCGGGGAGCTGGGGCCAACGTCCTGACTTTC
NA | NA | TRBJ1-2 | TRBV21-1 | CASSKVTIQGYYGYTF | TGTGCCAGCAGCAAGGTGACCATACAGGGGTACTATGGCTACACCTTC
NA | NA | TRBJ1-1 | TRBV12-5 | CASGLAAGHSAFF | TGTGCTAGTGGTTTGGCTGCGGGACATTCTGCTTTCTTT
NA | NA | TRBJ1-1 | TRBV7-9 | CASSPLTENTEAFF | TGTGCCAGCAGCCCCTTGACAGAGAACACTGAAGCTTTCTTT
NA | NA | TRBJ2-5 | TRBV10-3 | CAISKGGRYQETQYF | TGTGCCATCAGCAAGGGGGGCAGGTACCAAGAGACCCAGTACTTC
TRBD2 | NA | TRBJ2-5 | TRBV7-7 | CASSSLPPTGTSGGKVGTQYF | TGTGCTAGCAGCTCCTTACCCCCCACCGGGACTAGCGGGGGGAAGGTGGGGACCCAGTACTTC
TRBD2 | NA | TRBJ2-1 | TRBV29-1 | CSVWGLAANEQFF | TGCAGCGTCTGGGGACTAGCCGCCAATGAGCAGTTCTTC
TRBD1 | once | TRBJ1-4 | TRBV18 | CASSPQTGNEKLFF | TGTGCCAGCTCACCCCAGACAGGGAATGAAAAACTGTTTTTT
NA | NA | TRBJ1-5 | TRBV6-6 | CASSYRGGDSNQPQHF | TGTGCCAGCAGTTATAGAGGTGGGGATAGCAATCAGCCCCAGCATTTT
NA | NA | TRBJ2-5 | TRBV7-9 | CASSLKRETQYF | TGTGCCAGCAGCTTAAAGAGGGAGACCCAGTACTTC
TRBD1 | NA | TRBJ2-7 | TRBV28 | CASSPPGQGTYEQYF | TGTGCCAGCAGCCCCCCGGGACAGGGAACCTACGAGCAGTACTTC
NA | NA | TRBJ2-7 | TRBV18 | CASSPNQQAYEQYF | TGTGCCAGCTCACCAAATCAGCAAGCTTACGAGCAGTACTTC
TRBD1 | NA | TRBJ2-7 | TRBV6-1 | CATEPGQGTYEQYF | TGTGCCACCGAACCGGGACAGGGGACGTACGAGCAGTACTTC
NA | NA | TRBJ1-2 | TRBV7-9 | CASSLFDPSLDGYTF | TGTGCCAGCAGCCTTTTTGATCCGAGCTTGGATGGCTACACCTTC
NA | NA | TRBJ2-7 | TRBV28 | CASSPAGAEKPYEQYF | TGTGCCAGCAGTCCGGCGGGGGCGGAAAAACCCTACGAGCAGTACTTC
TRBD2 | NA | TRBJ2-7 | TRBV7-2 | CASSLIAQRGGYEQYF | TGTGCCAGCAGCTTAATTGCCCAGCGGGGAGGTTACGAGCAGTACTTC
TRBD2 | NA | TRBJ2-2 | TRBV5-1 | CASSEKASGRSGELFF | TGCGCCAGCAGCGAAAAGGCTAGCGGGAGGTCCGGGGAGCTGTTTTTT
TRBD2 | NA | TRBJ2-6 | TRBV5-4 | CASSLIGTSVSGANVLTF | TGTGCCAGCAGCTTGATTGGGACTAGCGTCTCTGGGGCCAACGTCCTGACTTTC
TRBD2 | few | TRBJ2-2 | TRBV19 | CASTLTSGRINTGELFF | TGTGCCAGTACACTGACTAGCGGGAGAATAAACACCGGGGAGCTGTTTTTT
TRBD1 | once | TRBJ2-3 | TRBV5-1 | CASSLQGLGYTDTQYF | TGCGCCAGCAGCTTACAGGGGTTGGGGTACACAGATACGCAGTATTTT
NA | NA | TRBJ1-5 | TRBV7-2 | CASSLQQGDQPQHF | TGTGCCAGCAGCTTACAACAGGGAGATCAGCCCCAGCATTTT
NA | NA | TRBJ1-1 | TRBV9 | CASSVDRTDKAFF | TGTGCCAGCAGCGTAGATCGGACAGATAAAGCTTTCTTT
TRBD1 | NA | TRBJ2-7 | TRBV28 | CASSDLGQGDYYEQYF | TGTGCCAGCAGTGACCTCGGACAGGGGGACTACTACGAGCAGTACTTC
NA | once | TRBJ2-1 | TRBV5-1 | CASSLAARTEQFF | TGCGCCAGCAGCTTGGCGGCTAGGACTGAGCAGTTCTTC
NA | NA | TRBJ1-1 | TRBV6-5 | CASSSYQAVTEAFF | TGTGCCAGCAGTTCCTACCAAGCGGTCACTGAAGCTTTCTTT
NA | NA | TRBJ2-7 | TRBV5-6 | CASTRAMTPDYEQYF | TGTGCCAGCACTCGGGCCATGACCCCGGACTACGAGCAGTACTTC
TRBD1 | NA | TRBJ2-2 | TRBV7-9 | CASSLGTGVHGELFF | TGTGCCAGCAGCTTAGGGACAGGGGTCCACGGGGAGCTGTTTTTT